Presented here are 26 T cell receptor beta chains from one specimen sequenced in a study of blood T cells in healthy people across ages. It was with a sample-barcoded 5' primer and a J-beta primer mix that a second PCR of roughly 6 to 12 cycles was run. TCRdb passed the 5' RACE reads through MiXCR, listing each CDR3 protein once. The repertoire holds roughly 830,000 distinct CDR3 sequences, with less than 80% as singletons. Sequencing was done on a sample of blood. These receptors were obtained from a man aged 25 to 40 in good health.

The V and J genes are TRBV28 and TRBJ2-6, with a weak D call TRBD1 (5 bases). Germline lookup yields CDR1 MDHEN and CDR2 SYDVKM. CDR3 length: 16 amino acids. Trimming took 5 bases from V and 0 from J, leaving 11 bases between them. This CDR3 reads CASSTIQVSGANVLTF. For the CDR3, the DNA is TGTGCCAGCAGTACCATACAGGTCTCTGGGGCCAACGTCCTGACTTTC.

The gene calls are TRBV20-1 and TRBJ1-2; 7 bases map to TRBD1. J gave up 5 bases and V 6 bases, and 9 bases lay outside the gene matches. The CDR3 extends over 13 amino acids. Per germline, CDR1 DFQATT and CDR2 SNEGSKA (reference sequence). The CDR3 DNA reads TGCAGTGCGTTATCAGACAGGGTGTATGGCTACACCTTC. It encodes CSALSDRVYGYTF.

The chain recombines TRBV20-1 with TRBJ2-7; D not resolved. The germline V gene has CDR1 DFQATT and CDR2 SNEGSKA (reference sequence). The CDR3 sequence is 13 residues long. The V gene lost 0 bases and the J gene lost 2 bases, with 8 bases spanning the gap. In nucleotides, the CDR3 is TGCAGTGCTAGAGATCTAGAAACCTACGAGCAGTACTTC. Amino acid sequence: CSARDLETYEQYF.

The rearrangement uses TRBV7-2 and TRBJ2-4; 9 nucleotides line up with TRBD2. From germline, CDR1 is SGHTA and CDR2 FQGNSA. The CDR3 is 16 residues long. With 5 bases clipped from V and 0 bases from J, the junction kept 5 bases outside the gene matches. The CDR3 is CASSQAGGPAKNIQYF. The DNA of the CDR3 is TGTGCCAGCAGCCAAGCGGGGGGCCCAGCCAAAAACATTCAGTACTTC.

The V gene is TRBV2, the J gene TRBJ1-2, with D hard to call. Germline V CDR1 and CDR2: SNHLY, FYNNEI. Trimming pared 7 bases from V and 4 bases from J, leaving 10 bases between. CDR3 length equals 12 residues. The CDR3 spells CASTVTSYGYTF. The CDR3 DNA reads TGTGCCAGCACAGTCACATCCTATGGCTACACCTTC.

The rearrangement uses TRBV6-4 and TRBJ1-6; D gene ambiguous. The CDR3 is 14 residues long. The ends were cut back, 3 bases at V and 9 bases at J, with 12 bases in the middle. CDR1 MRHNA and CDR2 SNTAGT come from the germline V gene. The CDR3 coding sequence is TGTGCCAGCAGTGAGAAACCCGGCGCTTCACCCCTCCACTTT. It is translated as CASSEKPGASPLHF.

The chain couples TRBV7-2 to TRBJ2-5; 10 bases map to TRBD2. CDR3 length: 14 amino acids. J lost 3 bases, V lost 5 bases, and 3 bases had no gene match. CDR1 is SGHTA and CDR2 is FQGNSA in the germline V gene. The CDR3 reads CASSILAGEETQYF. The DNA for the CDR3 is TGTGCCAGCAGCATCCTAGCGGGGGAAGAGACCCAGTACTTC.

The chain combines TRBV7-2 with TRBJ2-7; D is possibly TRBD1 (6 bases). Trimming removed 6 bases at V and 3 bases at J, with 18 bases between. CDR3 length equals 15 residues. Germline-derived CDR1 and CDR2 are SGHTA and FQGNSA. The DNA of the CDR3 is TGTGCCAGCAGTAGAGGACAGTCGAACGTCTACGAGCAGTACTTC. Amino acids: CASSRGQSNVYEQYF.

The J gene is TRBJ2-7, the V gene TRBV20-1; TRBD1 aligns across 7 bases. The germline CDR1 and CDR2 sequences are DFQATT and SNEGSKA (reference sequence). V shed 6 bases, J shed 0 bases, and the junction held 5 bases outside the gene matches. The CDR3 loop spans 13 amino acids. CDR3 amino acids: CSAHRDSSYEQYF. Here the CDR3 DNA reads TGCAGTGCACACCGGGACAGCTCCTACGAGCAGTACTTC.

This clonotype was counted between two and nine times. The rearrangement links TRBV20-1 to TRBJ2-3; 9 bases line up with TRBD2. The CDR3 extends over 15 amino acids. Trimming took 6 bases from V and 2 from J; bases not matched to a gene: 9. CDR1 and CDR2 (germline): DFQATT, SNEGSKA (reference sequence). In DNA, the CDR3 is TGCAGTGCGGAATTAGCGGGGGCGCTCACAGATACGCAGTATTTT. Protein sequence: CSAELAGALTDTQYF.

For this clonotype: Compared with germline, one end of the junction differs, possibly owing to a read error. V usage is TRBV27 and J usage is TRBJ2-4; D gene uncertain. The J call may be wrong; the DNA end is better matched by TRBJ2-7. CDR1 is MNHEY, CDR2 SMNVEV, per germline (reference sequence). The CDR3 is made up of 14 amino acids. CDR3 DNA sequence: TGTGCCAGCAGTGTATCCTCAGGACGCCACGAGCAGTACTTC. As protein: CASSVSSGRHEQYF.

This clonotype was observed many times. The V call is TRBV7-2, the J call TRBJ1-1; D is undetermined. The CDR3 totals 15 residues. CDR1 is SGHTA and CDR2 is FQGNSA in the germline V gene. V was clipped by 5 bases and J by 2 bases, with 15 bases between them. CDR3 residues: CASSPLPAGNTEAFF. The CDR3 region has the DNA TGTGCCAGCAGCCCGCTTCCGGCAGGAAACACTGAAGCTTTCTTT. The variable domain in full, with the rest retrieved from reference TRBV7-2 and TRBJ1-1, is GAGVSQSPSNKVTEKGKDVELRCDPISGHTALYWYRQSLGQGLEFLIYFQGNSAPDKSGLPSDRFSAERTGGSVSTLTIQRTQQEDSAVYLCASSPLPAGNTEAFFGQGTRLTVV.

The CDR3, as DNA: TGTGCCAGCTCACTACCGACACATTACAATGAGCAGTACTTC. It translates to CASSLPTHYNEQYF. V and J are TRBV18 and TRBJ2-1, with unresolved D. The J call is in doubt because the DNA end fits TRBJ2-7 better. The CDR3 covers 14 residues. The V gene's germline CDR1 is KGHSH and CDR2 LQKENI.

The rearrangement joins TRBV20-1 to TRBJ2-5, with TRBD2 matching 8 bases. With V trimmed by 5 bases and J by 1 base, 15 bases remained unmatched. This CDR3 has 17 amino acids. Germline values: CDR1 DFQATT, CDR2 SNEGSKA (reference sequence). In DNA form, the CDR3 reads TGCAGTGCTTTAGATGGGCGACTAGCGACTTCCCAAGAGACCCAGTACTTC. Its protein is CSALDGRLATSQETQYF.

This clonotype occurred a few times. The gene calls are TRBV28 and TRBJ2-3, with TRBD2 identical over 9 bases. The V segment lost 3 bases and the J segment 5 bases; nucleotides outside the gene matches: 9. Looked up from germline, CDR1 is MDHEN and CDR2 is SYDVKM. The CDR3 runs 16 residues. In DNA form, the CDR3 reads TGTGCCAGCAGTTTCCCCGCGGGGGGGATCGGAGATACGCAGTATTTT. As protein: CASSFPAGGIGDTQYF.

This clonotype appeared a few times. In DNA, the CDR3 is TGTGCCAGCAGTGGGACAGTCACCTACGAGCAGTACTTC. It codes for CASSGTVTYEQYF. The V and J genes are TRBV2 and TRBJ2-7; TRBD1 might be the D (6 bases). The CDR3 length is 13 residues. V lost 4 bases to trimming and J lost 2 bases, with 9 bases between them. Germline V CDR1 and CDR2: SNHLY, FYNNEI.

This clonotype has just a few counts. The V call is TRBV29-1, the J call TRBJ2-5, with D unclear. The V end was cut by 1 base, the J end by 6 bases, with 6 bases between. Per germline, CDR1 SQVTM and CDR2 ANQGSEA. CDR3 length: 11 amino acids. The CDR3 DNA sequence: TGCAGCGTTGAAGTATTGAAGACCCAGTACTTC. It is translated as CSVEVLKTQYF.

V is TRBV9 and J is TRBJ2-3; maybe TRBD1 (6 bases). CDR3 size: 16 residues. CDR1 and CDR2 (germline): SGDLS, YYNGEE. The V gene lost 0 bases and the J gene lost 3 bases, with 14 bases spanning the gap. CDR3 sequence: CASSVDPRGMTDTQYF. The CDR3 nucleotides are TGTGCCAGCAGCGTAGACCCCAGGGGTATGACAGATACGCAGTATTTT.

The chain combines TRBV5-1 with TRBJ2-2; 8 positions match TRBD1. With V trimmed by 0 bases and J by 4 bases, 8 bases remained unmatched. CDR3 size: 17 residues. The germline V gene has CDR1 SGHRS and CDR2 YFSETQ. For the CDR3, the DNA is TGCGCCAGCAGCTTGGATCCGGACAGGGTGGCCACCGGGGAGCTGTTTTTT. Protein product: CASSLDPDRVATGELFF.

The chain couples TRBV6-6 to TRBJ1-2, with D tentatively TRBD1 (5 bases). Trimming removed 4 bases at V and 6 bases at J, with 15 bases between. This CDR3 is built from 14 residues. Looked up from germline, CDR1 is MNHNY and CDR2 is SVGAGI (reference sequence). The CDR3, as DNA: TGTGCCAGCAGTTCGTTACAGGAGGGGAATGGCTACACCTTC. Its translation: CASSSLQEGNGYTF.

The chain employs TRBV20-1 and TRBJ2-7; weak D call: TRBD2 (5 bases). CDR3 length: 13 residues. The V gene's germline CDR1 is DFQATT and CDR2 SNEGSKA (reference sequence). Trimming pared 4 bases from V and 7 bases from J, leaving 17 bases between. The CDR3 here is CSAKSNSQREQYF. The CDR3 DNA reads TGCAGTGCTAAGTCAAACAGCCAGCGGGAGCAGTACTTC.

This clonotype was picked up one time. The V and J genes are TRBV4-3 and TRBJ1-4; a possible D gene is TRBD1 (6 bases). The ends were cut back, 1 base at V and 14 bases at J, with 17 bases in the middle. Germline-derived CDR1 and CDR2 are LGHNA and YSLEER. The CDR3 contains 14 residues. The CDR3 reads CASSQVEGGTRLFF. The CDR3 nucleotides are TGCGCCAGCAGCCAAGTCGAGGGGGGGACAAGGCTGTTTTTT.

The J gene is TRBJ2-7, the V gene TRBV29-1; the match to TRBD2 covers 8 bases. The CDR3 spans 15 residues. The junction had 9 bases not matched to a gene; V was cut back by 3 bases and J by 2 bases. In germline, CDR1 is SQVTM, CDR2 ANQGSEA. The CDR3 nucleotides read TGCAGCGTTGATGGCGGGCCGGGAGGGACCTACGAGCAGTACTTC. Amino acid sequence: CSVDGGPGGTYEQYF.

The rearrangement joins TRBV5-1 to TRBJ1-1; D is undetermined. The germline gives CDR1 SGHRS, CDR2 YFSETQ. This CDR3 region has 12 residues. V was trimmed by 0 bases and J by 7 bases, leaving 7 bases between them. This CDR3 reads CASSLDAVEAFF. The CDR3, as DNA: TGCGCCAGCAGCTTGGATGCCGTTGAAGCTTTCTTT.

This chain's CDR3 is CASSRGGENGYTF. Here the CDR3 DNA reads TGTGCCAGCAGTCGGGGGGGCGAGAATGGCTACACCTTC. The chain is built from TRBV6-5 and TRBJ1-2; TRBD1 might be the D (6 bases). Germline CDR1 MNHEY, CDR2 SVGAGI. Trimming cost V 5 bases and J 6 bases, with 13 bases left between them. The CDR3 totals 13 residues.

The chain joins TRBV25-1 to TRBJ2-1; D may be TRBD1 (9 bases). Looked up from germline, CDR1 is MGHDK and CDR2 is SYGVNS. This CDR3 region has 18 residues. V dropped 0 bases and J dropped 7 bases, with 22 bases sitting between them. Here the CDR3 reads CASSEYGLAGQGWNEQFF. Written as DNA, the CDR3 is TGTGCCAGCAGTGAATATGGATTAGCGGGACAGGGATGGAATGAGCAGTTCTTC.